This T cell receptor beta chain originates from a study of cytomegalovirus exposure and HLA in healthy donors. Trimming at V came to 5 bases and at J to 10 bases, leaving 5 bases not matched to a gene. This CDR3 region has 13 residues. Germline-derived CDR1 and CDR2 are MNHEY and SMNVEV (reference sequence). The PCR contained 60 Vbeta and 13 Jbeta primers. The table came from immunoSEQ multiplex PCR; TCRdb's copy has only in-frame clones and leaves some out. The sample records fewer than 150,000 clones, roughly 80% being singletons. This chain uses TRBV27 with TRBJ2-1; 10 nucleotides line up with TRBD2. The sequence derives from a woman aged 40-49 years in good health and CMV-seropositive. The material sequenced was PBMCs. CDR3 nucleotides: TGTGCCAGCAGTAAGCGGGGGGGTGGGGAGCAGTTCTTC. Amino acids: CASSKRGGGEQFF.